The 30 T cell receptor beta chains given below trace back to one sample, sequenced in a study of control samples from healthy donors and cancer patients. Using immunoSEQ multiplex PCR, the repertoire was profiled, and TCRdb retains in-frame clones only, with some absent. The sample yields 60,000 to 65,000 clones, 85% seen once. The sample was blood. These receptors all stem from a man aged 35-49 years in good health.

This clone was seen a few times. The CDR3 loop is CSVERDRGALGGYTF. The CDR3 DNA is TGCAGCGTTGAAAGGGACAGGGGCGCTTTGGGTGGCTACACCTTC. V gene TRBV29-1 combines with J gene TRBJ1-2, with TRBD1 matching 10 bases. The CDR3 length is 15 residues. The J segment lost 7 bases and the V segment lost 2 bases, leaving 10 bases of the junction unmatched. Germline V gene data show CDR1 as SQVTM and CDR2 as ANQGSEA.

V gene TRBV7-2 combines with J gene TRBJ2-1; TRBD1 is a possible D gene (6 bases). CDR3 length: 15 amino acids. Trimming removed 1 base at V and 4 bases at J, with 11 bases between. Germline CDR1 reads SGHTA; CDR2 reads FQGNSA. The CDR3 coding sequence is TGTGCCAGCAGCTTAGGTCTAGGGGGTTACAATGAGCAGTTCTTC. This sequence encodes CASSLGLGGYNEQFF.

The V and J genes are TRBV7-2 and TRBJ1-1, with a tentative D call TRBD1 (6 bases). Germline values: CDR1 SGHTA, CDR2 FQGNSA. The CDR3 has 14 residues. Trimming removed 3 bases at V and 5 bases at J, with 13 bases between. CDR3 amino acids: CASSFGGAQTEAFF. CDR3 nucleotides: TGTGCCAGCAGCTTTGGGGGGGCGCAGACTGAAGCTTTCTTT.

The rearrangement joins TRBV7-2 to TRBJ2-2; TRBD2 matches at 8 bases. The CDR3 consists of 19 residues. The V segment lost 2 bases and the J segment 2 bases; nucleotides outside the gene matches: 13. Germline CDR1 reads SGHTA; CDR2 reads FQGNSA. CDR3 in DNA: TGTGCCAGCAGCTTAATTTCCGGAGTAGCGGGGTCCAACACCGGGGAGCTGTTTTTT. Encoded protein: CASSLISGVAGSNTGELFF.

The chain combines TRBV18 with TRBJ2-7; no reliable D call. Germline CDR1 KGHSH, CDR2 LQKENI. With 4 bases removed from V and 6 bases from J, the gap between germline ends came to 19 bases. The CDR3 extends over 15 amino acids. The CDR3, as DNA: TGTGCCAGCTCACAGTCGGTCGCTGCTGGCTCCGAGCAGTACTTC. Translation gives CASSQSVAAGSEQYF.

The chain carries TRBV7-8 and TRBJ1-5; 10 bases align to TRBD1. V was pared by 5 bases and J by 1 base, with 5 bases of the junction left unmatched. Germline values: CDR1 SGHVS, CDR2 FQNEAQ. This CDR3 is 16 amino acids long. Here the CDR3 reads CASSPRQGASNQPQHF. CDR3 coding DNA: TGTGCCAGCAGCCCCCGACAGGGGGCCAGCAATCAGCCCCAGCATTTT.

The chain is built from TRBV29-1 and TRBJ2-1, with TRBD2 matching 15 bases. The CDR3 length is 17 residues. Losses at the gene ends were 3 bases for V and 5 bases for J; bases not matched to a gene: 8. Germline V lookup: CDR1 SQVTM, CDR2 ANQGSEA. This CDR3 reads CSVDGPGLAGGNNEQFF. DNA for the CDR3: TGCAGCGTTGACGGTCCGGGACTAGCGGGAGGTAACAATGAGCAGTTCTTC.

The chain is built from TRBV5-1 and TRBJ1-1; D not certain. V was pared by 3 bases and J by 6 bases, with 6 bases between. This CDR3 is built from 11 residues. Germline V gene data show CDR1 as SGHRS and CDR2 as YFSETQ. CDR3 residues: CASSYGPEAFF. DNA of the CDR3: TGCGCCAGCAGCTATGGGCCTGAAGCTTTCTTT.

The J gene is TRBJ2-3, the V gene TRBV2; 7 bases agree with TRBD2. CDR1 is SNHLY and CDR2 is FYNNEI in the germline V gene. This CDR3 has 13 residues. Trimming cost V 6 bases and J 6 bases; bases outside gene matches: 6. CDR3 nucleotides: TGTGCCAGCAGGACGGGGGGTGCCGATACGCAGTATTTT. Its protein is CASRTGGADTQYF.

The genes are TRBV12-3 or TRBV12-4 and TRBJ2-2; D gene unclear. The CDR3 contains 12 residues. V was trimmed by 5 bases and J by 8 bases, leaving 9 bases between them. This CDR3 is CASSPLTGELFF. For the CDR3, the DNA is TGTGCCAGCAGTCCACTAACTGGGGAGCTGTTTTTT.

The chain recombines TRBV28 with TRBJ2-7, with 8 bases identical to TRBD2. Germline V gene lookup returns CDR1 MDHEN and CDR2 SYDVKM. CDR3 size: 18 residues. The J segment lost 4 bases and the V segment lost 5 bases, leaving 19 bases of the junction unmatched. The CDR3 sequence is CASSLSPSGTRSFYEQYF. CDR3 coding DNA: TGTGCCAGCAGTCTTTCCCCGTCGGGGACTAGATCTTTTTACGAGCAGTACTTC.

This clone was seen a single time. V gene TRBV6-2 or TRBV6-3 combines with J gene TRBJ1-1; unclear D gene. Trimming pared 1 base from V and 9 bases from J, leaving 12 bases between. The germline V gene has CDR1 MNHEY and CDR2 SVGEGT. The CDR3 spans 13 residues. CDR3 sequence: CASSYWDTPKAFF. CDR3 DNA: TGTGCCAGCAGTTACTGGGATACCCCCAAAGCTTTCTTT.

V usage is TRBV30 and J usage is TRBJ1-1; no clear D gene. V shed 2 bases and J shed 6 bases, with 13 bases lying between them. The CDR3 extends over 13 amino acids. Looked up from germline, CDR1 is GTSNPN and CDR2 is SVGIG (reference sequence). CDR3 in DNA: TGTGCCTGGAGTCGTAATCCGGACCCTGAAGCTTTCTTT. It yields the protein CAWSRNPDPEAFF.

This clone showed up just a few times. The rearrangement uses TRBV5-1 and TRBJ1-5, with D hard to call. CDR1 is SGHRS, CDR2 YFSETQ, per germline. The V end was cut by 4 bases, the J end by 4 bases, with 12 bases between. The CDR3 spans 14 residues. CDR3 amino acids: CASSPDGFNQPQHF. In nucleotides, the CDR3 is TGCGCCAGCAGCCCGGACGGTTTTAATCAGCCCCAGCATTTT.

Here the CDR3 reads CASSLGQGSAYNSPLHF. The CDR3 DNA reads TGTGCCAGCAGCTTAGGACAGGGAAGTGCCTATAATTCACCCCTCCACTTT. This chain connects TRBV11-3 to TRBJ1-6, with TRBD1 matching over 7 bases. Germline V CDR1 and CDR2: SGHNT, YENEEA. This CDR3 spans 17 amino acids. Germline trimming cut 1 base from V and 2 bases from J; bases unmatched to any gene: 5.

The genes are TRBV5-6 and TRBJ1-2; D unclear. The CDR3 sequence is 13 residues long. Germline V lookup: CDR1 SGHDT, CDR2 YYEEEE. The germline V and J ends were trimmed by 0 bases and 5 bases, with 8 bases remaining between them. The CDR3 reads CASSLDRPYGYTF. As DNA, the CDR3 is TGTGCCAGCAGCTTGGACAGACCTTATGGCTACACCTTC.

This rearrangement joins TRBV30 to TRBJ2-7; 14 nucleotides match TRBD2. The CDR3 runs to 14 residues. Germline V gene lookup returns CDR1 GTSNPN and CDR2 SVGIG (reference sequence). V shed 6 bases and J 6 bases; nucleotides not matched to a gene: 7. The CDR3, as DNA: TGTGCCTGCTCCCGACTAGCGGGAGGGAGCGAGCAGTACTTC. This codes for CACSRLAGGSEQYF.

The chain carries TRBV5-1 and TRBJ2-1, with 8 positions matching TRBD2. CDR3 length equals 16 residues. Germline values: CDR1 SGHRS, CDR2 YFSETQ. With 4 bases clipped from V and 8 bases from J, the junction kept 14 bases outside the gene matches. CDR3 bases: TGCGCCAGCAGCCCCCAATTGCCGGGAGGGGGTGATGAGCAGTTCTTC. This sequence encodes CASSPQLPGGGDEQFF.

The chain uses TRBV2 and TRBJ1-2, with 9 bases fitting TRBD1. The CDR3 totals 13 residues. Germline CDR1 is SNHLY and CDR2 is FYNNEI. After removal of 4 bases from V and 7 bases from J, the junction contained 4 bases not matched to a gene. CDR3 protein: CASSAGTGFGYTF. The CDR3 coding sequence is TGTGCCAGCAGTGCCGGGACAGGGTTTGGCTACACCTTC.

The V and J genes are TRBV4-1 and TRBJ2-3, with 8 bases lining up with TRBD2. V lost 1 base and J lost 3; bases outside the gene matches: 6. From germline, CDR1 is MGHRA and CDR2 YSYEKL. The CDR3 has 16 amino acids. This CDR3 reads CASSQGAGGATDTQYF. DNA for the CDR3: TGCGCCAGCAGCCAAGGGGCGGGGGGAGCAACAGATACGCAGTATTTT.

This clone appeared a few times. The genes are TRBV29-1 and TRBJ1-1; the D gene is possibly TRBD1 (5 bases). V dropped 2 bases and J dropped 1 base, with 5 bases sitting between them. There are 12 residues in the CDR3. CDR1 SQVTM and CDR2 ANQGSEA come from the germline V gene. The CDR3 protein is CSVEQGNTEAFF. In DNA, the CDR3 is TGCAGCGTTGAACAGGGGAACACTGAAGCTTTCTTT.

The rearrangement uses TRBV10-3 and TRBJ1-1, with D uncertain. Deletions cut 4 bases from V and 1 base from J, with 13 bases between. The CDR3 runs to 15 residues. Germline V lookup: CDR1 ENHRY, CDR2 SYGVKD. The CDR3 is CAISGGWAGNTEAFF. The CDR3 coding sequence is TGTGCCATCAGTGGGGGTTGGGCGGGGAACACTGAAGCTTTCTTT.

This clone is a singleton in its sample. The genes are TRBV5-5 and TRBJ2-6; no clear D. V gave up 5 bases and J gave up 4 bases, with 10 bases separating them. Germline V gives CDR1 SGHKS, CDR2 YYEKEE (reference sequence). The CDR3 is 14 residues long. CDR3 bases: TGTGCCAGCAGTCTAATGGAGGGGGCCAACGTCCTGACTTTC. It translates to CASSLMEGANVLTF.

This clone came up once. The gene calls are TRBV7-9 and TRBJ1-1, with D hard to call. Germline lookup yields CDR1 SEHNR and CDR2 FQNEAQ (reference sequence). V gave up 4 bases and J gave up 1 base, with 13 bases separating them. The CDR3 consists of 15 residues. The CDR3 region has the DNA TGTGCCAGCAGCTCCCGAAGTACGACGAACACTGAAGCTTTCTTT. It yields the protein CASSSRSTTNTEAFF.

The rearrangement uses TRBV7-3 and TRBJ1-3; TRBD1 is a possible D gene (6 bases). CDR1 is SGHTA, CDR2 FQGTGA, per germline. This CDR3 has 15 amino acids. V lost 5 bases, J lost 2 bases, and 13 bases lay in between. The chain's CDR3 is CASSPTGTAGNTIYF. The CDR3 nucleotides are TGTGCCAGCAGCCCGACAGGAACCGCTGGAAACACCATATATTTT.

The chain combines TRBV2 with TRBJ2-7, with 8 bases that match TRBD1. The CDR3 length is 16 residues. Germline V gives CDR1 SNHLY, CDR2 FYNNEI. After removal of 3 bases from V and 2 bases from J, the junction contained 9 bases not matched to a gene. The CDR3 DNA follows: TGTGCCAGCAGTGAGGATATGGACAGGGATCCCTACGAGCAGTACTTC. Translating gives CASSEDMDRDPYEQYF.

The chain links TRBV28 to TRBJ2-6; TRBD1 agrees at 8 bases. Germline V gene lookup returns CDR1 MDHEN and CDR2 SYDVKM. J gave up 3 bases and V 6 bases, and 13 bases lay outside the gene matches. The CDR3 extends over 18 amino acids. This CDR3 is CASRPRQGSVLGANVLTF. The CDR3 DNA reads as TGTGCCAGCAGACCAAGACAGGGGAGCGTTCTTGGGGCCAACGTCCTGACTTTC.

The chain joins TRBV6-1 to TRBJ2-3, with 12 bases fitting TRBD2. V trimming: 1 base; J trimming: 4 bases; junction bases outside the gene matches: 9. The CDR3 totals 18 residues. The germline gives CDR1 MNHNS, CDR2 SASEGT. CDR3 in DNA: TGTGCCAGCAGTGAAGTGGCGCCGGCTAGCGGGGGGGCAGATACGCAGTATTTT. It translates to CASSEVAPASGGADTQYF.

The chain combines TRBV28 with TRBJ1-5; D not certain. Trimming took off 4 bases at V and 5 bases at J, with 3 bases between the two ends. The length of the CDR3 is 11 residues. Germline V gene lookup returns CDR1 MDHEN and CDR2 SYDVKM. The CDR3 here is CASSSDQPQHF. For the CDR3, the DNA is TGTGCCAGCAGTTCAGATCAGCCCCAGCATTTT.

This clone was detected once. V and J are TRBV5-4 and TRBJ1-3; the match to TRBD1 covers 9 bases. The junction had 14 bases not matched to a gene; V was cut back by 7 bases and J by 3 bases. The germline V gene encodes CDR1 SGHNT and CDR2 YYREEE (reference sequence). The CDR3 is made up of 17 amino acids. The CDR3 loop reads CASGLNPGQGFGNTIYF. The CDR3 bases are TGTGCCAGCGGACTGAACCCGGGACAGGGTTTTGGAAACACCATATATTTT.